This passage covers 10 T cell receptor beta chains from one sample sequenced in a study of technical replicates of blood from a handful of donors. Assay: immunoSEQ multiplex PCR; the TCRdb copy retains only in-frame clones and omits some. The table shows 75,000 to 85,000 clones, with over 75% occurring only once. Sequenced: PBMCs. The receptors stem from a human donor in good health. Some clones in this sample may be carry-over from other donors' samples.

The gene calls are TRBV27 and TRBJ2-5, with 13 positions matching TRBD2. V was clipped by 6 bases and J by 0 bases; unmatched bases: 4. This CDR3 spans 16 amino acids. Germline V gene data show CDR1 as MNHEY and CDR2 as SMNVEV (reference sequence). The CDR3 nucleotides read TGTGCCAGCAGGCGGACTAGCGGGGGTCACCAAGAGACCCAGTACTTC. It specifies CASRRTSGGHQETQYF.

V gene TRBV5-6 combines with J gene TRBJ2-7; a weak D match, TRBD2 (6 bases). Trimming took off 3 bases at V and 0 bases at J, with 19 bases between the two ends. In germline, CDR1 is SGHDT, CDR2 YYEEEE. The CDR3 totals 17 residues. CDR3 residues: CASSSPSSGYFSYEQYF. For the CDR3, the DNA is TGTGCCAGCAGCTCGCCTTCGAGCGGGTATTTCTCCTACGAGCAGTACTTC.

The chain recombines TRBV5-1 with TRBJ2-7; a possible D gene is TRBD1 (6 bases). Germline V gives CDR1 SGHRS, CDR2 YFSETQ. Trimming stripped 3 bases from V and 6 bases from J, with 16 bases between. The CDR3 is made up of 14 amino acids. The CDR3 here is CASSSGSNRAEQYF. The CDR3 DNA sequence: TGCGCCAGCAGCTCCGGTAGCAACAGGGCCGAGCAGTACTTC. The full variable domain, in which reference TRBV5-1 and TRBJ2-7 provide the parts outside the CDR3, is KAGVTQTPRYLIKTRGQQVTLSCSPISGHRSVSWYQQTPGQGLQFLFEYFSETQRNKGNFPGRFSGRQFSNSRSEMNVSTLELGDSALYLCASSSGSNRAEQYFGPGTRLTVT.

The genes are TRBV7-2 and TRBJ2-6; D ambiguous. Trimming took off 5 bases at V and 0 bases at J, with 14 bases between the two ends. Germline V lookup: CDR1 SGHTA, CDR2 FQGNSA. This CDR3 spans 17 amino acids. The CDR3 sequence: CASSPTRSGSGANVLTF. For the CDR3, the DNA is TGTGCCAGCAGCCCGACGAGGTCTGGCTCTGGGGCCAACGTCCTGACTTTC.

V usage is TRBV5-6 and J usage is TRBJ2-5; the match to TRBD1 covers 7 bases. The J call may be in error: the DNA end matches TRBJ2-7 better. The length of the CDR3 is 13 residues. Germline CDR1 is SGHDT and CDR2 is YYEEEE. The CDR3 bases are TGTGCCAGCAGCCCGACAGGGTCCTACGAGCAGTACTTC. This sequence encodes CASSPTGSYEQYF.

In DNA, the CDR3 is TGTGCCAGTAGTATTGGGCAATCACCGGGACAGAGATACTATGGCTACACCTTC. This translates into CASSIGQSPGQRYYGYTF. The genes are TRBV19 and TRBJ1-2; TRBD1 matches 7 bases. The CDR3 is made up of 18 amino acids. Germline V gene data show CDR1 as LNHDA and CDR2 as SQIVND (reference sequence). V lost 3 bases to trimming and J lost 3 bases; unmatched junction nucleotides: 16.

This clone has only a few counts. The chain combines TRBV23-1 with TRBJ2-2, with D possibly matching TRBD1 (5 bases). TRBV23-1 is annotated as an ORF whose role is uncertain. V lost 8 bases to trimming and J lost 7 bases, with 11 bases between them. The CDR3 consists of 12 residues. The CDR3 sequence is CASGRRGGELFF. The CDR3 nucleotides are TGCGCCAGCGGCCGAAGGGGCGGGGAGCTGTTTTTT.

The CDR3 DNA reads as TGTGCCAGCAGCTTAGATCCTGCTAGATCCTACGAGCAGTACTTC. This gives the protein CASSLDPARSYEQYF. The genes are TRBV11-2 and TRBJ2-7; no reliable D call. Germline CDR1 is SGHAT and CDR2 is FQNNGV. This CDR3 contains 15 residues. V gave up 0 bases and J gave up 1 base, with 10 bases separating them.

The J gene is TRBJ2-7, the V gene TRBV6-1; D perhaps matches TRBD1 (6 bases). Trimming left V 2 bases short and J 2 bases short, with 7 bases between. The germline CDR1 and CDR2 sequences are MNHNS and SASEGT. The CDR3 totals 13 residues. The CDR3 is CASSENRAYEQYF. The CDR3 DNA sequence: TGTGCCAGCAGTGAAAACAGGGCCTACGAGCAGTACTTC.

The CDR3 coding sequence is TGTGCCAGCAGCTCGGGACAGAACTGGCAACGCGAGCAGTACTTC. Translating it yields CASSSGQNWQREQYF. This chain joins TRBV5-8 and TRBJ2-7; 7 nucleotides line up with TRBD1. Germline-derived CDR1 and CDR2 are SGHTS and YDEGEE. Trimming took 3 bases from V and 6 from J; bases not matched to a gene: 12. This CDR3 spans 15 amino acids.